These 22 T cell receptor beta chains share one sample of origin, sequenced in a study of CD8+ T cells in alopecia areata. This sample's treatment: oral pan-JAK inhibitor, 5-10 mg twice daily. Isolated RNA was reverse transcribed into cDNA used as the sequencing template. Only in-frame clones appear in the TCRdb table, and some are missing; sequencing was by immunoSEQ multiplex PCR. Of approximately 45,000 clones listed, roughly 65% are singletons. Sequencing was performed on CD8+ T cells sorted from blood, taken at week 4, from a patient treated with tofacitinib. Every receptor here comes from a human donor with alopecia areata.

In its sample, this clone was seen once. The CDR3 DNA sequence: TGCAGCGTTGAAGCGGGTCTCGCTAGCGGCACCTACGAGCAGTACTTC. Amino acids: CSVEAGLASGTYEQYF. This chain links TRBV29-1 with TRBJ2-7; 7 bases agree with TRBD2. In germline, CDR1 is SQVTM, CDR2 ANQGSEA. The CDR3 spans 16 residues. Trimming took 1 base from V and 2 from J; bases not matched to a gene: 11.

The rearrangement uses TRBV6-6 and TRBJ2-3, with D tentatively TRBD1 or TRBD2 (5 bases each). The V gene's germline CDR1 is MNHNY and CDR2 SVGAGI (reference sequence). There are 16 residues in the CDR3. V lost 2 bases and J 2 bases, leaving 14 bases between the germline ends. The CDR3 reads CASSYLWGKTTDTQYF. In DNA, the CDR3 is TGTGCCAGCAGTTACCTTTGGGGGAAAACCACAGATACGCAGTATTTT.

This clone was seen more than once but under ten times. The chain links TRBV7-9 to TRBJ2-3; D not certain. The V end lost 1 base, the J end lost 6 bases, and 11 bases lay between the germline ends. This CDR3 is 14 amino acids long. Germline CDR1 and CDR2: SEHNR and FQNEAQ (reference sequence). This chain's CDR3 is CASSLVQSTDTQYF. The DNA of the CDR3 is TGTGCCAGCAGCTTAGTCCAGTCCACGGATACGCAGTATTTT.

This clone was found once. The V call is TRBV27, the J call TRBJ2-1; unclear D gene. The CDR3 loop spans 12 amino acids. The germline CDR1 and CDR2 sequences are MNHEY and SMNVEV (reference sequence). Between the trimmed V and J ends, which lost 6 bases and 6 bases, there was a span of 9 bases. CDR3 protein: CASRLGSNEQFF. DNA of the CDR3: TGTGCCAGCAGACTGGGCAGCAATGAGCAGTTCTTC.

This chain links TRBV19 with TRBJ2-1, with D perhaps TRBD2 (5 bases). Deletions cut 4 bases from V and 5 bases from J, with 12 bases between. This CDR3 spans 14 amino acids. Germline values: CDR1 LNHDA, CDR2 SQIVND (reference sequence). The CDR3 reads CASSRLPPNNEQFF. CDR3 sequence (DNA): TGTGCCAGTAGTAGACTACCGCCCAACAATGAGCAGTTCTTC.

This sequence joins TRBV4-3 and TRBJ1-1; D gene ambiguous. The ends were cut back, 0 bases at V and 9 bases at J, with 14 bases in the middle. Germline V gene data show CDR1 as LGHNA and CDR2 as YSLEER. The CDR3 has 14 amino acids. In DNA, the CDR3 is TGCGCCAGCAGCCAAGATTCGGGCACAGCCAAAGCTTTCTTT. This translates into CASSQDSGTAKAFF.

The J gene is TRBJ1-5, the V gene TRBV5-6; 7 bases match TRBD1. The CDR3 length is 18 residues. The germline CDR1 and CDR2 sequences are SGHDT and YYEEEE. After removal of 0 bases from V and 0 bases from J, the junction contained 9 bases not matched to a gene. The CDR3 nucleotides are TGTGCCAGCAGCTTGGGGGGTGACAGGGTTTATAGCAATCAGCCCCAGCATTTT. As protein: CASSLGGDRVYSNQPQHF.

This clone was recorded only once. The chain is built from TRBV27 and TRBJ1-5, with D unclear. V was cut by 2 bases and J by 0 bases, with 2 bases left in between. The CDR3 runs to 13 residues. CDR1 and CDR2 (germline): MNHEY, SMNVEV (reference sequence). The CDR3 bases are TGTGCCAGCAGTTTAATTAGCAATCAGCCCCAGCATTTT. Amino acids: CASSLISNQPQHF.

The rearrangement links TRBV11-3 to TRBJ2-1; possible D gene TRBD2, 7 bases. The germline gives CDR1 SGHNT, CDR2 YENEEA. V lost 5 bases, J lost 9 bases, and 11 bases lay in between. The CDR3 sequence is 12 residues long. CDR3 in DNA: TGTGCCAGCAGCGAGGGGGAGGGTGAGCAGTTCTTC. This codes for CASSEGEGEQFF.

The chain has TRBV7-9 and TRBJ2-3; either TRBD1 or TRBD2 may supply D (5 bases each). The CDR3 runs to 12 residues. Trimming took 5 bases from V and 4 from J, leaving 7 bases between them. Per germline, CDR1 SEHNR and CDR2 FQNEAQ (reference sequence). DNA for the CDR3: TGTGCCAGCAGCGGGGGTCCAGATACGCAGTATTTT. Amino acid sequence: CASSGGPDTQYF. Combining the CDR3 with reference TRBV7-9 and TRBJ2-3 gives the whole variable domain DTGVSQNPRHKITKRGQNVTFRCDPISEHNRLYWYRQTLGQGPEFLTYFQNEAQLEKSRLLSDRFSAERPKGSFSTLEIQRTEQGDSAMYLCASSGGPDTQYFGPGTRLTVL.

This clone was detected a few times. The chain joins TRBV29-1 to TRBJ2-2, with 10 nucleotides matching TRBD1. The V and J ends lost 6 bases and 6 bases, in that order; junction bases with no gene match: 4. There are 13 residues in the CDR3. Germline CDR1 reads SQVTM; CDR2 reads ANQGSEA. In DNA, the CDR3 is TGCAGCGTGGGGGGACAGGGGTCCGGGGAGCTGTTTTTT. This codes for CSVGGQGSGELFF.

This clone was counted a few times. The chain carries TRBV6-6 and TRBJ1-1, with D possibly matching TRBD1 (6 bases). V shed 0 bases and J shed 5 bases, with 13 bases lying between them. The CDR3 spans 15 residues. The germline gives CDR1 MNHNY, CDR2 SVGAGI (reference sequence). CDR3 coding DNA: TGTGCCAGCAGTTACTCGAGAACAGGGAGGACTGAAGCTTTCTTT. Its protein product is CASSYSRTGRTEAFF.

CDR3 amino acids: CASSSNRGDGYTF. The CDR3 bases are TGTGCCAGCAGTTCCAACAGGGGTGATGGCTACACCTTC. The chain employs TRBV27 and TRBJ1-2; 7 bases map to TRBD1. There are 13 residues in the CDR3. Per the germline V gene, CDR1 is MNHEY and CDR2 is SMNVEV (reference sequence). V was clipped by 4 bases and J by 6 bases; unmatched bases: 5.

This clone has a handful of counts. The chain combines TRBV7-9 with TRBJ2-7, with 10 positions matching TRBD1. This CDR3 region has 14 residues. V gave up 5 bases and J gave up 0 bases; unmatched junction bases: 1. Germline V lookup: CDR1 SEHNR, CDR2 FQNEAQ (reference sequence). CDR3 sequence reads: CASSGDRGSYEQYF. The DNA of the CDR3 is TGTGCCAGCAGCGGGGACAGGGGCTCCTACGAGCAGTACTTC.

The rearrangement uses TRBV28 and TRBJ2-7; 10 bases fit TRBD1. In germline, CDR1 is MDHEN, CDR2 SYDVKM. CDR3 length: 14 amino acids. The trim removed 5 bases at V and 4 bases at J, leaving 5 bases unmatched. CDR3 in DNA: TGTGCCAGCAGTCGACAGGGGGCGACGTACGAGCAGTACTTC. Amino acid sequence: CASSRQGATYEQYF.

The chain couples TRBV2 to TRBJ1-1; no firm D call. V lost 2 bases to trimming and J lost 1 base, with 8 bases between them. Germline loops: CDR1 SNHLY, CDR2 FYNNEI. CDR3 length equals 14 residues. For the CDR3, the DNA is TGTGCCAGCAGTGAAACGGCAGCGAACACTGAAGCTTTCTTT. It yields the protein CASSETAANTEAFF.

This clone was seen more than once but under ten times. V and J are TRBV29-1 and TRBJ2-7; D unclear. V lost 4 bases, J lost 0 bases, and 7 bases lay in between. CDR1 is SQVTM, CDR2 ANQGSEA, per germline. This CDR3 comprises 12 residues. CDR3: CSVGANSYEQYF. CDR3 nucleotide sequence: TGCAGCGTTGGAGCAAACTCCTACGAGCAGTACTTC.

This chain uses TRBV4-3 with TRBJ2-1; 12 nucleotides agree with TRBD2. CDR3 length: 15 residues. CDR1 is LGHNA and CDR2 is YSLEER in the germline V gene. J was trimmed by 9 bases and V by 4 bases; bases with no gene match: 7. The DNA for the CDR3 is TGCGCCAGCAGCCCCCGGACTAGCGGGGAACTTGAGCAGTTCTTC. Amino acid sequence: CASSPRTSGELEQFF.

This clone was seen only a few times. V and J are TRBV4-3 and TRBJ2-3; 8 bases agree with TRBD2. Unmatched junction bases numbered 4, after V lost 3 bases and J lost 2 bases. Germline CDR1 is LGHNA and CDR2 is YSLEER. The length of the CDR3 is 15 residues. CDR3 nucleotide sequence: TGCGCCAGCAGCCAGACGGGGGGGGTCACAGATACGCAGTATTTT. Translation: CASSQTGGVTDTQYF.

V gene TRBV29-1 combines with J gene TRBJ2-7; TRBD1 might be the D (6 bases). Between the trimmed V and J ends, which lost 4 bases and 0 bases, there was a span of 7 bases. The CDR3 loop spans 12 amino acids. Germline lookup yields CDR1 SQVTM and CDR2 ANQGSEA. In DNA, the CDR3 is TGCAGCGTTGGGGACAACTCCTACGAGCAGTACTTC. Its protein is CSVGDNSYEQYF.

This clone was seen a handful of times. The V and J genes are TRBV29-1 and TRBJ2-7; 7 nucleotides agree with TRBD1. CDR1 and CDR2 from the germline V gene are SQVTM and ANQGSEA. V lost 7 bases to trimming and J lost 6 bases; unmatched junction nucleotides: 12. The CDR3 contains 13 residues. CDR3 residues: CSAETGSTGEQYF. In DNA form, the CDR3 reads TGCAGCGCAGAGACAGGGAGCACTGGCGAGCAGTACTTC.

The chain recombines TRBV30 with TRBJ2-3, with D perhaps given as TRBD1 or TRBD2 (5 bases each). Looked up from germline, CDR1 is GTSNPN and CDR2 is SVGIG (reference sequence). V was cut by 5 bases and J by 1 base, with 13 bases left in between. CDR3 length: 14 residues. The CDR3, as DNA: TGTGCCTGGGGTGATGGGGGTCGCACAGATACGCAGTATTTT. Its translation is CAWGDGGRTDTQYF.